Listed here are 5 T cell receptor beta chains from one sample, sequenced in a study of cytomegalovirus exposure and HLA in healthy donors (dated 2017 in TCRdb). Library preparation was by the immunoSEQ multiplex PCR assay. For the multiplex PCR, a mixture combining 60 forward primers for TCR Vbeta segments and 13 reverse primers for TCR Jbeta segments was used. TCRdb's version of the immuneACCESS table is confined to in-frame rearrangements and falls short of the full clone set. An unresolved V gene accounts for under half of the shortfall where checked; the remainder is of unknown origin. The sample table records roughly 58,000 clones; approximately 83% of these occur just once. The ten largest account for 1.5% to 2% of the sample. The sample was PBMCs. These receptors originate from a human donor in good health.

This sequence joins TRBV18 and TRBJ1-5; D remains ambiguous. Deletions cut 3 bases from V and 2 bases from J, with 11 bases between. CDR3 length equals 15 residues. Germline-derived CDR1 and CDR2 are KGHSH and LQKENI. CDR3 loop: CASSPEGFGNQPQHF. The DNA of the CDR3 is TGTGCCAGCTCACCTGAGGGTTTCGGCAATCAGCCCCAGCATTTT.

The V gene is TRBV19, the J gene TRBJ1-4, with 7 bases identical to TRBD1. Germline lookup yields CDR1 LNHDA and CDR2 SQIVND (reference sequence). The length of the CDR3 is 15 residues. J was trimmed by 4 bases and V by 3 bases; bases with no gene match: 5. The CDR3 here is CASSIWTGYNEKLFF. CDR3 coding DNA: TGTGCCAGTAGTATTTGGACAGGCTATAATGAAAAACTGTTTTTT. The variable domain in full, completed from reference TRBV19 and TRBJ1-4, reads DGGITQSPKYLFRKEGQNVTLSCEQNLNHDAMYWYRQDPGQGLRLIYYSQIVNDFQKGDIAEGYSVSREKKESFPLTVTSAQKNPTAFYLCASSIWTGYNEKLFFGSGTQLSVL.

The chain links TRBV19 to TRBJ1-5; TRBD1 matches 10 bases. The CDR3 has 16 amino acids. The V gene's germline CDR1 is LNHDA and CDR2 SQIVND (reference sequence). The V gene end was trimmed by 3 bases and the J gene end by 7 bases; junction bases not matched to a gene: 9. The CDR3 here is CASSISRDRGGQPQHF. The CDR3 DNA reads TGTGCCAGTAGTATCTCCCGGGACAGGGGTGGGCAGCCCCAGCATTTT. Full variable domain (missing parts from reference TRBV19 and TRBJ1-5): DGGITQSPKYLFRKEGQNVTLSCEQNLNHDAMYWYRQDPGQGLRLIYYSQIVNDFQKGDIAEGYSVSREKKESFPLTVTSAQKNPTAFYLCASSISRDRGGQPQHFGDGTRLSIL.

The J gene is TRBJ2-2, the V gene TRBV11-2; D may be TRBD1 (6 bases). Germline values: CDR1 SGHAT, CDR2 FQNNGV. Trimming removed 5 bases at V and 0 bases at J, with 16 bases between. CDR3 length: 17 residues. The CDR3 is CASSPLRTATNTGELFF. The DNA of the CDR3 is TGTGCCAGCAGCCCACTTCGGACAGCAACGAACACCGGGGAGCTGTTTTTT. Complete variable domain (other parts from reference TRBV11-2 and TRBJ2-2): EAGVAQSPRYKIIEKRQSVAFWCNPISGHATLYWYQQILGQGPKLLIQFQNNGVVDDSQLPKDRFSAERLKGVDSTLKIQPAKLEDSAVYLCASSPLRTATNTGELFFGEGSRLTVL.

The V call is TRBV4-3, the J call TRBJ2-3; perhaps TRBD2 as D (7 bases). The CDR3 length is 16 residues. The germline V gene has CDR1 LGHNA and CDR2 YSLEER. Trimming shortened V by 1 base and J by 7 bases, and 18 bases separated the two germline ends. CDR3 sequence: CASSQVGGGDRNTQYF. CDR3 nucleotides: TGCGCCAGCAGCCAAGTTGGGGGGGGCGACAGAAATACGCAGTATTTT.